The present T cell receptor beta chain was sequenced within a study of blood T cell repertoires in COVID-19. In the authors' methods: Amplification of reference gene primers provided the estimated nucleated cell counts. Measured with immunoSEQ multiplex PCR; TCRdb has only the in-frame clones, and not every one. V, J and clone size are taken as reported in that table, and D and trimming were inferred from the DNA itself. Here the sample spans around 160,000 clones, 85% to 90% being singletons. The germline V and J ends were trimmed by 2 bases and 2 bases, with 7 bases remaining between them. In germline, CDR1 is LGHDT, CDR2 YNNKEL (reference sequence). The CDR3 consists of 13 residues.

The TCR comes from a man aged 18 to 29 with COVID-19, enrolled during active disease. The specimen sequenced was peripheral blood. V and J are TRBV3-1 (or the pseudogene TRBV3-2) and TRBJ2-7; a weak D match, TRBD2 (5 bases). In DNA, the CDR3 is TGTGCCAGCAGCCAACGGGAAACCTACGAGCAGTACTTC. This encodes CASSQRETYEQYF.